Reported below is one T cell receptor beta chain. The antigen is undetermined. This sample stems from a study of radiation and T cells in renal cell carcinoma. Sample time point: blood 2 weeks post-SBRT. Regarding treatment: 15 Gy SBRT to primary tumor, nephrectomy 4 weeks later. After SBRT, blood was collected at 2 and 4 weeks, plus baseline. This renal cell carcinoma was of the clear cell type. Study findings and constraints: Baseline intratumoral clonotype presence is unknown without pretreatment biopsies. Top tumor clonotypes rose in blood 2 weeks post-radiation, then contracted.

Sequencing used immunoSEQ multiplex PCR; TCRdb keeps in-frame clones, though not all of them. The profile shows some 120,000 clones, around 85% of them singletons. The V gene's germline CDR1 is SEHNR and CDR2 FQNEAQ (reference sequence). CDR3 size: 15 residues. V lost 1 base and J lost 9; bases outside the gene matches: 3. The chain employs TRBV7-9 and TRBJ1-6; 10 bases line up with TRBD1. The receptor was derived from a man over 45 with renal cell carcinoma. Sequenced here: blood, sampled from a patient whose treatment included radiotherapy and nephrectomy. This chain's CDR3 is CASSLGRQGASPLHF. DNA of the CDR3: TGTGCCAGCAGCTTAGGAAGACAGGGGGCTTCACCCCTCCACTTT.